In this sample, the clone carrying this T cell receptor beta chain turned up once. Antigen specificity is unknown. CDR1 is ENHRY, CDR2 SYGVKD, per germline. The germline V and J ends were trimmed by 1 base and 0 bases, with 13 bases remaining between them. CDR3 length equals 16 residues. The data were taken from a study of T-cell memory formation after mild COVID-19. Via MiXCR, TCRdb re-called the 5' RACE reads, giving one row per CDR3 protein. This table has fewer than 200,000 distinct CDR3 sequences, over 20% appearing once. Regarding the study as a whole: A balance of CD4 and CD8 characterized clones contracting day 15 to 85, whereas later expanders leaned CD4+. Contracting CD4+ clones were located mainly in CM and EM, and CD8+ clones in EMRA.

The V and J genes are TRBV10-3 and TRBJ2-7; a possible D gene is TRBD2 (5 bases). The sequencing input was PBMCs or a T cell subset sorted from them (not recorded which). The receptor comes from an adult woman who had mild COVID-19 (a few samples of this study predate the infection). Cell type and time point are not known. CDR3 loop: CAISEFGREISYEQYF. CDR3 DNA sequence: TGTGCCATCAGTGAGTTCGGACGGGAAATCTCCTACGAGCAGTACTTC.